One and the same sample provided the 28 T cell receptor beta chains below, sequenced in a study of beta chain features in type 1 diabetes. Expressed TCRB transcripts were sequenced after all isolated RNA was converted to cDNA. Here immunoSEQ multiplex PCR was the method, and the copy in TCRdb shows in-frame clones only, minus some. The data show around 500,000 clones, with 25% to 35% seen just once and around 0.065% held by the top ten. Sequencing used naive CD4+ T cells from blood. The receptors were sampled from a man aged 18-30 years in good health.

V and J are TRBV9 and TRBJ2-1; 8 bases are shared with TRBD2. The V gene's germline CDR1 is SGDLS and CDR2 YYNGEE. This CDR3 contains 15 residues. J was trimmed by 5 bases and V by 1 base; bases with no gene match: 5. CDR3 DNA sequence: TGTGCCAGCAGCGTACTACCCGGGAGGGACAATGAGCAGTTCTTC. This sequence encodes CASSVLPGRDNEQFF.

The rearrangement uses TRBV11-2 and TRBJ1-2; no firm D call. V lost 1 base and J lost 1, with 4 bases in between. The CDR3 length is 13 residues. Looked up from germline, CDR1 is SGHAT and CDR2 is FQNNGV. The CDR3 is CASSLGINYGYTF. The CDR3 DNA reads as TGTGCCAGCAGCTTAGGGATTAACTATGGCTACACCTTC.

The V call is TRBV7-9, the J call TRBJ2-7; a possible D gene is TRBD2 (5 bases). This CDR3 contains 14 residues. CDR1 is SEHNR, CDR2 FQNEAQ, per germline (reference sequence). V lost 6 bases and J 3 bases, leaving 15 bases between the germline ends. The CDR3 reads CASSSDSAGYEQYF. CDR3 DNA sequence: TGTGCCAGCAGTTCGGACTCCGCGGGCTACGAGCAGTACTTC.

The chain links TRBV14 to TRBJ1-2; D uncertain. CDR1 SGHDN and CDR2 FVKESK come from the germline V gene. The ends were cut back, 5 bases at V and 6 bases at J, with 10 bases in the middle. The CDR3 runs 12 residues. The CDR3 region has the DNA TGTGCCAGCAGCGGCTGTAGGAATGGCTACACCTTC. As protein: CASSGCRNGYTF.

This clone was seen once. This CDR3 is CAISDQQAYEQYF. The DNA for the CDR3 is TGTGCCATCAGTGACCAGCAGGCCTACGAGCAGTACTTC. The chain has TRBV10-3 and TRBJ2-7, with unresolved D. The germline gives CDR1 ENHRY, CDR2 SYGVKD. The CDR3 has 13 amino acids. Trimming removed 3 bases at V and 2 bases at J, with 8 bases between.

This clone has just a few counts. The chain employs TRBV30 and TRBJ2-5; possibly TRBD2 for D (6 bases). CDR3 length: 16 residues. V was shortened by 1 base and J by 4 bases, with 19 bases between the two germline ends. The germline V gene encodes CDR1 GTSNPN and CDR2 SVGIG (reference sequence). The chain's CDR3 is CAWSDLTGSGVETQYF. The CDR3 bases are TGTGCCTGGAGTGATCTGACCGGGAGTGGGGTAGAGACCCAGTACTTC.

The rearrangement uses TRBV5-4 and TRBJ2-3; 9 bases are shared with TRBD2. This CDR3 region has 14 residues. Germline V lookup: CDR1 SGHNT, CDR2 YYREEE (reference sequence). The V and J ends lost 4 bases and 1 base, in that order; junction bases with no gene match: 1. CDR3 in amino acids: CASSPSGGTDTQYF. The CDR3 DNA is TGTGCCAGCAGCCCTAGCGGGGGCACAGATACGCAGTATTTT.

This clone was detected once. The chain links TRBV28 to TRBJ2-7; D is uncertain. The CDR3 loop spans 13 amino acids. The germline V and J ends were trimmed by 11 bases and 2 bases, with 16 bases remaining between them. CDR1 MDHEN and CDR2 SYDVKM come from the germline V gene. DNA of the CDR3: TGTGCCGTCTTAGCTTCTCCGGCCTACGAGCAGTACTTC. Translating it yields CAVLASPAYEQYF.

This clone was seen a handful of times. V and J are TRBV9 and TRBJ1-1; TRBD1 agrees at 9 bases. CDR3 length: 15 residues. From germline, CDR1 is SGDLS and CDR2 YYNGEE. Trimming at V came to 4 bases and at J to 3 bases, leaving 7 bases not matched to a gene. This chain's CDR3 is CASSLEGQGYTEAFF. The CDR3 bases are TGTGCCAGCAGCTTAGAGGGACAGGGATACACTGAAGCTTTCTTT.

The chain is built from TRBV28 and TRBJ2-5; D might be TRBD2 (5 bases). The CDR3 has 13 residues. CDR1 and CDR2 from the germline V gene are MDHEN and SYDVKM. V dropped 5 bases and J dropped 0 bases, with 7 bases sitting between them. The CDR3 loop is CASSAADQETQYF. The CDR3 region has the DNA TGTGCCAGCAGTGCAGCGGACCAAGAGACCCAGTACTTC.

This chain uses TRBV7-6 with TRBJ2-7; 10 bases fit TRBD1. The CDR3 has 16 residues. V dropped 5 bases and J dropped 0; count of bases not matched to a gene: 7. CDR1 is SGHVS, CDR2 FNYEAQ, per germline. CDR3 nucleotides: TGTGCCAGCAGCCCCGGACAGGGGGGGACCTCCTACGAGCAGTACTTC. Translating gives CASSPGQGGTSYEQYF.

The genes are TRBV6-5 and TRBJ2-5; 8 bases fit TRBD1. The ends lost 6 bases at V and 4 bases at J; junction bases unmatched: 7. This CDR3 region has 14 residues. The germline V gene encodes CDR1 MNHEY and CDR2 SVGAGI. The CDR3 reads CASSPTGVRETQYF. The CDR3 nucleotides read TGTGCCAGCAGCCCGACAGGGGTCAGAGAGACCCAGTACTTC.

This chain links TRBV7-2 with TRBJ2-1; TRBD2 aligns across 9 bases. The CDR3 length is 15 residues. Germline CDR1 and CDR2: SGHTA and FQGNSA. V was clipped by 2 bases and J by 6 bases; unmatched bases: 5. This CDR3 is CASSLHSGGTNEQFF. Written as DNA, the CDR3 is TGTGCCAGCAGCTTACATAGCGGGGGAACCAATGAGCAGTTCTTC.

This chain uses TRBV11-2 with TRBJ2-1; D remains unclear. The CDR3 contains 13 residues. The germline CDR1 and CDR2 sequences are SGHAT and FQNNGV. V lost 2 bases and J 7 bases, leaving 9 bases between the germline ends. The CDR3 is CASSLILRNEQFF. CDR3 sequence (DNA): TGTGCCAGCAGCTTAATACTTAGGAATGAGCAGTTCTTC.

This clone was observed a few times. The rearrangement joins TRBV2 to TRBJ2-1; D remains ambiguous. Germline CDR1 reads SNHLY; CDR2 reads FYNNEI. The CDR3 loop spans 11 amino acids. V lost 7 bases and J 7 bases, leaving 8 bases between the germline ends. The chain's CDR3 is CASTEANEQFF. In DNA form, the CDR3 reads TGTGCCAGCACTGAGGCGAATGAGCAGTTCTTC.

The rearrangement uses TRBV7-2 and TRBJ2-5; D may be TRBD1 or TRBD2 (6 bases each). This CDR3 is built from 12 residues. Germline CDR1 and CDR2: SGHTA and FQGNSA. The V end was cut by 5 bases, the J end by 11 bases, with 15 bases between. The CDR3 bases are TGTGCCAGCAGCATGGGGGGCGAAGGGCAGTACTTC. Amino acids: CASSMGGEGQYF.

This clone was counted only a few times. The chain employs TRBV11-2 and TRBJ2-3; the D is unclear. This CDR3 spans 15 amino acids. Germline V gene data show CDR1 as SGHAT and CDR2 as FQNNGV. The V end lost 0 bases, the J end lost 4 bases, and 11 bases lay between the germline ends. This chain's CDR3 is CASSLDSQSSDTQYF. In DNA, the CDR3 is TGTGCCAGCAGCTTAGACAGTCAATCATCAGATACGCAGTATTTT.

This clone turned up a few times. The V gene is TRBV27, the J gene TRBJ1-1; the D is unclear. Trimming took 10 bases from V and 5 from J, leaving 17 bases between them. This CDR3 is built from 13 residues. Germline V gene sequence: CDR1 MNHEY, CDR2 SMNVEV (reference sequence). The CDR3 is CATTSGVGTEAFF. CDR3 in DNA: TGTGCCACCACGAGCGGGGTTGGGACTGAAGCTTTCTTT.

This chain links TRBV7-2 with TRBJ2-1, with D maybe TRBD2 (6 bases). The length of the CDR3 is 12 residues. The V and J ends lost 11 bases and 2 bases respectively, with 10 bases between them. Per the germline V gene, CDR1 is SGHTA and CDR2 is FQGNSA. The CDR3 DNA reads as TGTGCCGGAGCGGGCGCCTACAATGAGCAGTTCTTC. Residues: CAGAGAYNEQFF.

V usage is TRBV7-9 and J usage is TRBJ2-7; 8 nucleotides match TRBD1. Germline CDR1 reads SEHNR; CDR2 reads FQNEAQ (reference sequence). Losses at the gene ends were 1 base for V and 1 base for J; bases not matched to a gene: 6. The CDR3 has 16 amino acids. In DNA form, the CDR3 reads TGTGCCAGCAGCTTAGGACGGACAGGGATTTCCTACGAGCAGTACTTC. This codes for CASSLGRTGISYEQYF.

This sequence joins TRBV4-3 and TRBJ2-1; D gene unclear. V lost 0 bases to trimming and J lost 12 bases, with 15 bases between them. The germline V gene encodes CDR1 LGHNA and CDR2 YSLEER. The CDR3 totals 14 residues. CDR3 sequence reads: CASSQESGRPTQFF. CDR3 nucleotide sequence: TGCGCCAGCAGCCAAGAATCGGGCAGGCCCACGCAGTTCTTC.

Only a few counts were recorded for this clone. Other DNA sequences in the sample encode the same CDR3. The V gene is TRBV30, the J gene TRBJ2-7; D gene uncertain. CDR1 GTSNPN and CDR2 SVGIG come from the germline V gene (reference sequence). The germline V and J ends were trimmed by 0 bases and 0 bases, with 9 bases remaining between them. The CDR3 is 14 residues long. CDR3 bases: TGTGCCTGGAGTGTACGTTCGGGCTCCTACGAGCAGTACTTC. Translating it yields CAWSVRSGSYEQYF. The variable domain in full, with the rest retrieved from reference TRBV30 and TRBJ2-7, is SQTIHQWPATLVQPVGSPLSLECTVEGTSNPNLYWYRQAAGRGLQLLFYSVGIGQISSEVPQNLSASRPQDRQFILSSKKLLLSDSGFYLCAWSVRSGSYEQYFGPGTRLTVT.

This clone has a handful of counts. This CDR3 is CASSLSPTYEQYF. In DNA form, the CDR3 reads TGTGCCAGCAGTTTAAGCCCGACCTACGAGCAGTACTTC. The V and J genes are TRBV28 and TRBJ2-7, with D uncertain. From germline, CDR1 is MDHEN and CDR2 SYDVKM. This CDR3 region has 13 residues. V lost 2 bases, J lost 2 bases, and 7 bases lay in between. Together with reference TRBV28 and TRBJ2-7, the CDR3 gives the full variable domain: DVKVTQSSRYLVKRTGEKVFLECVQDMDHENMFWYRQDPGLGLRLIYFSYDVKMKEKGDIPEGYSVSREKKERFSLILESASTNQTSMYLCASSLSPTYEQYFGPGTRLTVT.

The sample holds a few counts of this clone. This chain connects TRBV29-1 to TRBJ2-1; the D gene could be TRBD1 or TRBD2 (5 bases each). The CDR3 has 14 residues. The germline V gene encodes CDR1 SQVTM and CDR2 ANQGSEA. Deletions cut 6 bases from V and 2 bases from J, with 14 bases between. CDR3: CSVATRGAYNEQFF. The CDR3 DNA reads as TGCAGCGTCGCCACTAGAGGGGCCTACAATGAGCAGTTCTTC.

This chain joins TRBV4-1 and TRBJ2-7; 7 positions match TRBD1. The CDR3 consists of 14 residues. Germline assignment: CDR1 MGHRA and CDR2 YSYEKL. V shed 5 bases, J shed 9 bases, and the junction held 13 bases outside the gene matches. DNA for the CDR3: TGCGCCAGCAGCTCCCGGACAGGCACCTCAGGGCAGTACTTC. Translating gives CASSSRTGTSGQYF.

This clone was seen only a few times. The chain is built from TRBV7-2 and TRBJ2-2, with D uncertain. Looked up from germline, CDR1 is SGHTA and CDR2 is FQGNSA. V was pared by 2 bases and J by 3 bases, with 10 bases between. The CDR3 extends over 15 amino acids. CDR3 bases: TGTGCCAGCAGCTTATTTTCCGTATACACCGGGGAGCTGTTTTTT. Protein: CASSLFSVYTGELFF.

The CDR3 nucleotides are TGCGCCAGCAGCCCAGGCCTAGGCTTCGGACAGGGGGAAGGGCAAGAGACCCAGTACTTC. Translating gives CASSPGLGFGQGEGQETQYF. The chain joins TRBV4-3 to TRBJ2-5; 10 bases map to TRBD1. There are 20 residues in the CDR3. With V trimmed by 4 bases and J by 2 bases, 19 bases remained unmatched. CDR1 is LGHNA, CDR2 YSLEER, per germline.

In its sample, this clone was seen a few times. This rearrangement joins TRBV4-1 to TRBJ2-7; a weak D match, TRBD1 (6 bases). Trimming pared 1 base from V and 1 base from J, leaving 14 bases between. CDR1 and CDR2 from the germline V gene are MGHRA and YSYEKL. CDR3 size: 16 residues. CDR3 nucleotides: TGCGCCAGCAGCCAAGCTCCAGGGGTGGGGTCCTACGAGCAGTACTTC. It yields the protein CASSQAPGVGSYEQYF.